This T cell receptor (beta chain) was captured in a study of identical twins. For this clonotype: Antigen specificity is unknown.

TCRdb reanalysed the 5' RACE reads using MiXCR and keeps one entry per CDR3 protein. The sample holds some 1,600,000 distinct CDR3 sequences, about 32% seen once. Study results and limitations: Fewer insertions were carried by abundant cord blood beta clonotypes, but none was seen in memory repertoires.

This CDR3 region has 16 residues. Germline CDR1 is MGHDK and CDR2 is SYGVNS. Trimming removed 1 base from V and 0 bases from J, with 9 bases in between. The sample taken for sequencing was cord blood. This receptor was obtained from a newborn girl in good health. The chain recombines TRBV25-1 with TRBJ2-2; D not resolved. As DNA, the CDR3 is TGTGCCAGCAGTGAATCTGGCTTAACGAACACCGGGGAGCTGTTTTTT. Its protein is CASSESGLTNTGELFF. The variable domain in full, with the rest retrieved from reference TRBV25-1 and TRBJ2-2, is EADIYQTPRYLVIGTGKKITLECSQTMGHDKMYWYQQDPGMELHLIHYSYGVNSTEKGDLSSESTVSRIRTEHFPLTLESARPSHTSQYLCASSESGLTNTGELFFGEGSRLTVL.